This T cell receptor beta chain was observed in a study of blood T cell repertoires in COVID-19 (dated by TCRdb to about 2020). Background for the entire study: Samples from collaborators originated in the United States, Italy and Spain and spanned both the acute and convalescent phases of COVID-19. Samples were obtained from the ongoing ImmuneRACE study (first 160 participants) and from over 1,000 subjects provided by 6 global collaborators. The sample metadata nearly always contained a de-identified subject ID, COVID-19 status, age in years and sex. A freely available public database, intended as a resource for researchers studying the immune response to SARS-CoV-2, is where the repertoires were released. The dataset comprised deeply sampled blood TCRbeta repertoires from subjects exposed to, actively infected with, or recovered from COVID-19. Where HLA class I and class II types were available, the types were taken from metadata supplied by the sample provider, not from assay-based typing. The prospective study material was composed of cDNA or gDNA derived from T cells, B-cell-depleted T cells, or PBMCs. The paper as a whole reports these results and caveats: Clinical and demographic metadata were provided uncurated, with the amount varying by source and participant.

This clone showed up just a few times. Its recognized antigen is unknown. No base-level quality is on record; no much larger clone is a single base apart. The CDR3 contains 16 residues, cysteine and phenylalanine counted. Left in the record is the CDR3 DNA by itself, 48 bases read in frame from the first base. Reading the germline V gene gives CDR1 MGHRA and CDR2 YSYEKL. Germline trimming: 4 bases from V, 2 bases from J; junction bases outside gene matches: 10. Samples from volunteer blood donors who had recovered from COVID-19 were contributed by a second Seattle source. Whole blood was collected in K2EDTA tubes by collaborating institutions according to the institutions' own protocols. For TCRbeta analysis, collaborator samples were shipped as frozen whole blood, as isolated PBMCs, or as DNA extracted from either sample type. TCRbeta CDR3 regions were amplified from genomic DNA by means of the immunoSEQ Assay, a bias-controlled multiplex PCR. The paper's data handling went like this. Within the assay, amplification of reference gene primers was used to estimate how many nucleated cells each sample contained. Sequence reads were collapsed and filtered to measure the absolute abundance of every unique TCRbeta CDR3 rearrangement. For each sample, productive Simpson clonality was calculated as the square root of Simpson's diversity index over productive rearrangements. In its TCRdb copy, this immuneACCESS table keeps in-frame sequences only and misses some clones. Where compared with another copy, unresolved V genes explain less than half of these, and the others have no known cause. Clone size and V and J calls were adopted from that table, with D and trimming inferred from the DNA. Across this sample there are 190,000 or so clones, with around nine tenths seen only once. The leading ten clones occupy 0.88% of the sample.

Input material: peripheral blood. The rearranged segments are TRBV4-1 and TRBJ2-5; 7 central nucleotides agree with TRBD2. The sequence was obtained from a woman aged 18 to 35 who had recovered from COVID-19. At the DNA level, the sequence is TGCGCCAGCAGCCGGGGAGGACTAGTGAGACAAGAGACCCAGTACTTC. Its product reads: CASSRGGLVRQETQYF.